The rows below give T cell receptor beta chains drawn from one sample of a study of blood T cells in healthy people across ages. TCRdb itself ran the 5' RACE reads through MiXCR, one entry per CDR3 protein. The sample includes 1 million or so distinct CDR3 sequences, 20% to 25% seen only once; the top ten take 0.75%. This sample also appeared in a second study, on T cells of mothers and their children.

The sequencing sample was made of blood. All receptors derive from a girl aged 2 to 10 in good health. CDR3s leave out the opening cysteine and the closing phenylalanine or tryptophan. Fields, in order: J gene, V gene, CDR3 protein.

>TRBJ2-5|TRBV28
ASGRNRGWETQY
>TRBJ2-1|TRBV28
ASSPKVPWGNEQF
>TRBJ2-7|TRBV7-2
ASSPSVGSAMRLNEQY
>TRBJ2-5|TRBV3-1
ASSQEVASETQY
>TRBJ2-4|TRBV3-1
ASSQDDAKNIQY
>TRBJ1-1|TRBV6-2/TRBV6-3
ASSYSIQGAEAF
>TRBJ2-5|TRBV7-2
ASSWTSGSETQH
>TRBJ2-5|TRBV5-1
ASSLQGMQETQY
>TRBJ2-1|TRBV7-2
ASSLAHFGDREQF
>TRBJ2-3|TRBV7-2
ASSLAGGEDTQY